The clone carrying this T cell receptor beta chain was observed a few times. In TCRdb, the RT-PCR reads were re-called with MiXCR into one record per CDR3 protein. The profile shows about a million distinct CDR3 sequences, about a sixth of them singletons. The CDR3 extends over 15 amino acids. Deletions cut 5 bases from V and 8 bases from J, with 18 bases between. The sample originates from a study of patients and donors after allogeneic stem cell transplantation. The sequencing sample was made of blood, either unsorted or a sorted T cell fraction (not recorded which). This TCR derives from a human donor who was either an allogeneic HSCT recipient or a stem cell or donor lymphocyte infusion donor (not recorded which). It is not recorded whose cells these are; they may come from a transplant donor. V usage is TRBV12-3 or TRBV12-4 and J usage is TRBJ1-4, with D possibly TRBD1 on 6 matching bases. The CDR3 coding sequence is TGTGCCAGCAGTCCACCCGGCAGGGGCAGCGAAAAACTGTTTTTT. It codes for CASSPPGRGSEKLFF.